Sequencing of this T cell receptor (beta chain) was carried out in a study of blood T cell repertoires in COVID-19. Measured with immunoSEQ multiplex PCR; TCRdb has only the in-frame clones, and not every one. This sample has approximately 56,000 clones, with about nine tenths found just once. The CDR3 has 16 amino acids. Trimming cost V 4 bases and J 2 bases, with 15 bases left between them. Germline V lookup: CDR1 MNHEY, CDR2 SVGEGT. This sequence originates from an elderly man with active or convalescent COVID-19. The sequenced sample was peripheral blood. The genes are TRBV6-2 or TRBV6-3 and TRBJ2-1; maybe TRBD2 (5 bases). In DNA form, the CDR3 reads TGTGCCAGCAGTTGGATCGGGAAGTTGACCTACAATGAGCAGTTCTTC. Translated: CASSWIGKLTYNEQFF.